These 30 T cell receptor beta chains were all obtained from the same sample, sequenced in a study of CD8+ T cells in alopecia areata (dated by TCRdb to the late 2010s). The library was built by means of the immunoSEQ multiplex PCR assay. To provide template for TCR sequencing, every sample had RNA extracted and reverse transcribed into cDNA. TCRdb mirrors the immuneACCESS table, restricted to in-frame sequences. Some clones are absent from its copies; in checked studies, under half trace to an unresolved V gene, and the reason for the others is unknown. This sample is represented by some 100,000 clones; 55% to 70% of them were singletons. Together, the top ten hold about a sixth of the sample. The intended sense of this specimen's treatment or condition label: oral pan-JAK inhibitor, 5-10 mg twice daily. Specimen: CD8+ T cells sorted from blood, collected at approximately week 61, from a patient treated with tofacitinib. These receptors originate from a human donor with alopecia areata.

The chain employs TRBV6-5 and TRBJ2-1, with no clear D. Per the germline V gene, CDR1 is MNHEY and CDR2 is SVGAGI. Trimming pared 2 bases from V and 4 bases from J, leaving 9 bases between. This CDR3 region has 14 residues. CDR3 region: CASSYRASYNEQFF. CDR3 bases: TGTGCCAGCAGTTACCGGGCGAGTTACAATGAGCAGTTCTTC.

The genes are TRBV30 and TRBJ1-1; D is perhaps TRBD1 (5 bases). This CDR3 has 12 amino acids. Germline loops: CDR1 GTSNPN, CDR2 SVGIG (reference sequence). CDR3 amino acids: CAGDRGGTEAFF. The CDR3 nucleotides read TGTGCTGGAGACCGGGGGGGCACTGAAGCTTTCTTT.

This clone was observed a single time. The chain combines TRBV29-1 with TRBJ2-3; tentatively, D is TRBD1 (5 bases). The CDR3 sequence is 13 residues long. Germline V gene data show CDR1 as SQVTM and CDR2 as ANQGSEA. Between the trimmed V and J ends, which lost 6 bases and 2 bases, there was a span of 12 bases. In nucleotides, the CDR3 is TGCAGCGTCCTTAGACAGTACACAGATACGCAGTATTTT. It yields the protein CSVLRQYTDTQYF.

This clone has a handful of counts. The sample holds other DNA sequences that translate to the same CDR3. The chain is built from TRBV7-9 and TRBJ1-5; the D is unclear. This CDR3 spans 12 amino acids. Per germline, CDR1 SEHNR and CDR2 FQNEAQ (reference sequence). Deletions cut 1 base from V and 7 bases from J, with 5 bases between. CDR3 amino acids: CASSLGGQPQHF. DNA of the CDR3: TGTGCCAGCAGCTTAGGGGGACAGCCCCAGCATTTT.

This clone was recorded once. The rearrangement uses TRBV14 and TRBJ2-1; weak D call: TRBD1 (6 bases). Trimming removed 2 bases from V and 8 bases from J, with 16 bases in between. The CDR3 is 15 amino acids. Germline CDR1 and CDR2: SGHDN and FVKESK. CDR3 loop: CASSQTHRVEYEQFF. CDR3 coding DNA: TGTGCCAGCAGCCAAACACACAGGGTTGAGTATGAGCAGTTCTTC.

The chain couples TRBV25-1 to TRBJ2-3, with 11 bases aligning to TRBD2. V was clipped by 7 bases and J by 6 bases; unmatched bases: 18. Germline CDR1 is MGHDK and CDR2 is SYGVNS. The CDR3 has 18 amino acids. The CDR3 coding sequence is TGTGCCAGCACCCCTAGGTCCCCAGTACTAGCGGGGGAGGATACGCAGTATTTT. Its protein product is CASTPRSPVLAGEDTQYF.

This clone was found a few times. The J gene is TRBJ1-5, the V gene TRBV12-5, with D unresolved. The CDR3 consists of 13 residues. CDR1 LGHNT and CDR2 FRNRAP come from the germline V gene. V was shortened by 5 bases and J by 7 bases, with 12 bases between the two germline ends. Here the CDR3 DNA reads TGTGCTAGTGGTCTTCGAAGGGAACAGCCCCAGCATTTT. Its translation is CASGLRREQPQHF.

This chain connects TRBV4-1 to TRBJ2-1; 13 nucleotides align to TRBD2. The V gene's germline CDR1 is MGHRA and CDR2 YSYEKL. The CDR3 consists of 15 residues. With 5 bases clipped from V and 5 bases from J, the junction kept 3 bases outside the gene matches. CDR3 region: CASSSTSGGNNEQFF. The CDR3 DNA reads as TGCGCCAGCAGCTCGACTAGCGGGGGGAACAATGAGCAGTTCTTC.

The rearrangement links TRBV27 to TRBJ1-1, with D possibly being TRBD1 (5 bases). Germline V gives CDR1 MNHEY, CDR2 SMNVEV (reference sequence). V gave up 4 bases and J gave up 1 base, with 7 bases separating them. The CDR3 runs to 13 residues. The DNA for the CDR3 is TGTGCCAGCAGTTGGGGCACGAACACTGAAGCTTTCTTT. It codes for CASSWGTNTEAFF.

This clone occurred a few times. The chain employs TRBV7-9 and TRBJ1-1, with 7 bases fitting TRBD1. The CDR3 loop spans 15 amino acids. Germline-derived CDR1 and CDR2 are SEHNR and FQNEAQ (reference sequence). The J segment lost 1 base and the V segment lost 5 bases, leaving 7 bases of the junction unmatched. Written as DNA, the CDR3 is TGTGCCAGCAGCGGGGCGGGACAGAGGAACACTGAAGCTTTCTTT. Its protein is CASSGAGQRNTEAFF. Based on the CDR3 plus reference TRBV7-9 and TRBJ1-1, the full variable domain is DTGVSQNPRHKITKRGQNVTFRCDPISEHNRLYWYRQTLGQGPEFLTYFQNEAQLEKSRLLSDRFSAERPKGSFSTLEIQRTEQGDSAMYLCASSGAGQRNTEAFFGQGTRLTVV.

The DNA of the CDR3 is TGTGCCTGGAACAGACAGGGGGGCACAGATACGCAGTATTTT. Translated, it gives CAWNRQGGTDTQYF. J is TRBJ2-3 and V is TRBV30; the match to TRBD1 covers 9 bases. Germline trimming cut 4 bases from V and 1 base from J; bases unmatched to any gene: 3. CDR3 length: 14 amino acids. Germline V gene sequence: CDR1 GTSNPN, CDR2 SVGIG (reference sequence). The variable domain in full, with the rest retrieved from reference TRBV30 and TRBJ2-3, is SQTIHQWPATLVQPVGSPLSLECTVEGTSNPNLYWYRQAAGRGLQLLFYSVGIGQISSEVPQNLSASRPQDRQFILSSKKLLLSDSGFYLCAWNRQGGTDTQYFGPGTRLTVL.

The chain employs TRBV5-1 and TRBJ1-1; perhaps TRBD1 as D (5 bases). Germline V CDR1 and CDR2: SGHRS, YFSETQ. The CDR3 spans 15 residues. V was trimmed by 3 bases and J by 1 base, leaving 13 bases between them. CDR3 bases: TGCGCCAGCAGCTCCATAGGGGTCGCGAACACTGAAGCTTTCTTT. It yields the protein CASSSIGVANTEAFF.

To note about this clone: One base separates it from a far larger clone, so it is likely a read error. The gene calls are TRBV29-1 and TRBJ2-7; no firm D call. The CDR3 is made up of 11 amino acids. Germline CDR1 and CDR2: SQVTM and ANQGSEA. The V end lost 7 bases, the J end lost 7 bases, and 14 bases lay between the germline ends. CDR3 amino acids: CSAPRSNEQYF. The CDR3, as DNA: TGCAGCGCGCCACGATCCAATGAGCAGTACTTC.

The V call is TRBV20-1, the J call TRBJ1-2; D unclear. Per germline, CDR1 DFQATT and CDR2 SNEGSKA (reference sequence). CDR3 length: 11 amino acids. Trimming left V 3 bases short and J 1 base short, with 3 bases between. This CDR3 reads CSARDNYGYTF. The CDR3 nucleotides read TGCAGTGCTAGGGATAACTATGGCTACACCTTC.

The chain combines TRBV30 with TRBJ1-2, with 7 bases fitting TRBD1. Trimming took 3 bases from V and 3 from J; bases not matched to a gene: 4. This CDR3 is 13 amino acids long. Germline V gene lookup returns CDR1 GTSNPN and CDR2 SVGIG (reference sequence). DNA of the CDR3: TGTGCCTGGAGGGAAGGGACAGACTATGGCTACACCTTC. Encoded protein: CAWREGTDYGYTF.

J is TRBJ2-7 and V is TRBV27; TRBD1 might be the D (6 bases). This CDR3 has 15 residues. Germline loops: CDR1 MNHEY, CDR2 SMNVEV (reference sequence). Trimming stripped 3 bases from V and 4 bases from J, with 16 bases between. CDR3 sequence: CASSFHQGRRYEQYF. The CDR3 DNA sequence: TGTGCCAGCAGTTTTCATCAGGGGCGCCGTTACGAGCAGTACTTC.

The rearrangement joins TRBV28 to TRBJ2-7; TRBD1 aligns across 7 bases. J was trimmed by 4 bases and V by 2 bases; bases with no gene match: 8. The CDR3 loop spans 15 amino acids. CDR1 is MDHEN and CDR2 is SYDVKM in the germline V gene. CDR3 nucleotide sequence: TGTGCCAGCAGTTTACCTCGACAGGGCCGGTACGAGCAGTACTTC. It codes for CASSLPRQGRYEQYF. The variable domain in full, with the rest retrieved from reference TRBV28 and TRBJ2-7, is DVKVTQSSRYLVKRTGEKVFLECVQDMDHENMFWYRQDPGLGLRLIYFSYDVKMKEKGDIPEGYSVSREKKERFSLILESASTNQTSMYLCASSLPRQGRYEQYFGPGTRLTVT.

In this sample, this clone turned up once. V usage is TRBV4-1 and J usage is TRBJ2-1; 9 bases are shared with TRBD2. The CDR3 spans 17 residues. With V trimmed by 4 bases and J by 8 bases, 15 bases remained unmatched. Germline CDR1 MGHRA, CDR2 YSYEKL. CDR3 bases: TGCGCCAGCAGCCGGACGTTAAGCGGGGGGTATACATATGAGCAGTTCTTC. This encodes CASSRTLSGGYTYEQFF.

As DNA, the CDR3 is TGTGCCAGCAGCGGCAGAGCGGGGAGGAGCTCCTACAATGAGCAGTTCTTC. It is translated as CASSGRAGRSSYNEQFF. The chain recombines TRBV9 with TRBJ2-1; 7 bases fit TRBD2. The germline gives CDR1 SGDLS, CDR2 YYNGEE. Unmatched junction bases numbered 9, after V lost 3 bases and J lost 0 bases. The length of the CDR3 is 17 residues.

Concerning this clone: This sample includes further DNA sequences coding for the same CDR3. CDR3 coding DNA: TGCAGCGTAGAAATTGAAAAACTGTTTTTT. Its protein product is CSVEIEKLFF. The chain links TRBV29-1 to TRBJ1-4; D remains unclear. V was clipped by 6 bases and J by 7 bases, with 6 bases between them. From germline, CDR1 is SQVTM and CDR2 ANQGSEA. The CDR3 is made up of 10 amino acids. The variable domain in full, completed from reference TRBV29-1 and TRBJ1-4, reads SAVISQKPSRDICQRGTSLTIQCQVDSQVTMMFWYRQQPGQSLTLIATANQGSEATYESGFVIDKFPISRPNLTFSTLTVSNMSPEDSSIYLCSVEIEKLFFGSGTQLSVL.

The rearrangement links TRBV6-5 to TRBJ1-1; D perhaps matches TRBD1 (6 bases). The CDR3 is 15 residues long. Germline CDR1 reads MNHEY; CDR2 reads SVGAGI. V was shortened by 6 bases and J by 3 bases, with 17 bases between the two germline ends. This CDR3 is CASRGRGGEDTEAFF. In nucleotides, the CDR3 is TGTGCCAGCAGAGGACGGGGGGGCGAGGACACTGAAGCTTTCTTT.

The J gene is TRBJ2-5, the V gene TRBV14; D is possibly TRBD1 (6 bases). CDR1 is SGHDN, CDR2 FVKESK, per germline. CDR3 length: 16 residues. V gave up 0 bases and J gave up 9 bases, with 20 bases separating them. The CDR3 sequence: CASSQDQSQGLKAQYF. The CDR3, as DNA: TGTGCCAGCAGCCAAGATCAGTCCCAGGGGCTAAAGGCCCAGTACTTC.

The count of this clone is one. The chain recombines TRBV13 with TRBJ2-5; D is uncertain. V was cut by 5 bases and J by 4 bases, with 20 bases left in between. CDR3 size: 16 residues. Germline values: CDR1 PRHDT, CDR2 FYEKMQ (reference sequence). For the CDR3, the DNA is TGTGCCAGCAGCCGCATCTATGAGACACCTTTAGAGACCCAGTACTTC. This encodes CASSRIYETPLETQYF.

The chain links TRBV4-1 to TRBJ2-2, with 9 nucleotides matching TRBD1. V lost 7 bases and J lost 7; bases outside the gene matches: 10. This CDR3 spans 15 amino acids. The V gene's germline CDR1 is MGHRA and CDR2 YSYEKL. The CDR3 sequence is CASKKGTGSVGELFF. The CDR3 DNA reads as TGCGCCAGCAAAAAAGGGACAGGGAGTGTCGGGGAGCTGTTTTTT.

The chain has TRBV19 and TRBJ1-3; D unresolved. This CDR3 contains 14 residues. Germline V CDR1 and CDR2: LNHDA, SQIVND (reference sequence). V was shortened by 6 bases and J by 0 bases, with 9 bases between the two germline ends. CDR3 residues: CASRDEYSGNTIYF. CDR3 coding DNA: TGTGCCAGTAGGGATGAGTACTCTGGAAACACCATATATTTT.

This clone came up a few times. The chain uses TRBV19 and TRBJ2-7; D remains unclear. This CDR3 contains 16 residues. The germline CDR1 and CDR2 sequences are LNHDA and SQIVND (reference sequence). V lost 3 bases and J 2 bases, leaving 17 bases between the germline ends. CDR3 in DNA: TGTGCCAGTAGTATCCGCCGGCAAATATCCCCCTACGAGCAGTACTTC. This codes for CASSIRRQISPYEQYF.

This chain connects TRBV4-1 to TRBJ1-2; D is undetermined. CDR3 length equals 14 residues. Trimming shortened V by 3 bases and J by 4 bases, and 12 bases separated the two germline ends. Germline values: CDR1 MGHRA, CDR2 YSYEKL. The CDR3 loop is CASSQEPVSYGYTF. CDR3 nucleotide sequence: TGCGCCAGCAGCCAGGAACCTGTTAGCTATGGCTACACCTTC.

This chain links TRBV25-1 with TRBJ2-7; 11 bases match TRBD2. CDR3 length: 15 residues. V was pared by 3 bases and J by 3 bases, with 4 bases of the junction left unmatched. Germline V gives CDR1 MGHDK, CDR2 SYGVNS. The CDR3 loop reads CASSETSGANYEQYF. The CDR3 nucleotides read TGTGCCAGCAGTGAGACTAGCGGGGCAAACTACGAGCAGTACTTC.

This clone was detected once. The CDR3 nucleotides read TGTGCCAGCAGTCCGGGACAGGGTAATTCACCCCTCCACTTT. Translating gives CASSPGQGNSPLHF. This chain joins TRBV6-5 and TRBJ1-6, with 9 positions matching TRBD1. Germline CDR1 reads MNHEY; CDR2 reads SVGAGI. V was pared by 5 bases and J by 6 bases, with 2 bases of the junction left unmatched. The CDR3 sequence is 14 residues long.

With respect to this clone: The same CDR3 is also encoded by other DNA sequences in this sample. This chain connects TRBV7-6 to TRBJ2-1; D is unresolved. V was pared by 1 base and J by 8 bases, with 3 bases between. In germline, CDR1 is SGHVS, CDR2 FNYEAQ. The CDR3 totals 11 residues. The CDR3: CASSLGDEQFF. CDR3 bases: TGTGCCAGCAGCTTAGGTGATGAGCAGTTCTTC. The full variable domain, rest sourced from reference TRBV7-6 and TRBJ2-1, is GAGVSQSPRYKVTKRGQDVALRCDPISGHVSLYWYRQALGQGPEFLTYFNYEAQQDKSGLPNDRFSAERPEGSISTLTIQRTEQRDSAMYRCASSLGDEQFFGPGTRLTVL.